These 31 T cell receptor beta chains were sequenced from one sample in a study of Graves' ophthalmopathy and Graves' hyperthyroidism. RNA transcripts were the source from which TCR beta CDR3 regions were amplified. HTBI-primed first-round RT-PCR preceded second-round multiplex PCR. TCRdb used MiXCR to reprocess the multiplex PCR reads, holding one entry per CDR3 protein. This repertoire shows about 150,000 distinct CDR3 sequences, 30% to 45% found once; its top ten account for around 5.5%. The sequencing input was peripheral blood. Source of these receptors: a woman aged 35 to 49 with Graves' ophthalmopathy.

The genes are TRBV28 and TRBJ2-7; D is unclear. The germline V gene has CDR1 MDHEN and CDR2 SYDVKM. The CDR3 has 13 amino acids. V was clipped by 7 bases and J by 6 bases, with 16 bases between them. CDR3 sequence: CASTSPASGEQYF. The CDR3 DNA follows: TGTGCCAGCACCTCCCCGGCATCGGGCGAGCAGTACTTC.

This clonotype was seen a handful of times. The rearrangement links TRBV2 to TRBJ2-5, with TRBD1 identical over 7 bases. The CDR3 runs 14 residues. The trim removed 6 bases at V and 5 bases at J, leaving 9 bases unmatched. Germline values: CDR1 SNHLY, CDR2 FYNNEI. The CDR3 reads CASSTQQGRETQYF. In DNA, the CDR3 is TGTGCCAGCAGCACTCAACAGGGGCGGGAGACCCAGTACTTC.

Ten or more counts support this clonotype. The CDR3 DNA is TGTGCCAGCACCCCCCAAGGGACAGTGAACACTGAAGCTTTCTTT. It is translated as CASTPQGTVNTEAFF. The chain couples TRBV12-3 or TRBV12-4 to TRBJ1-1; TRBD1 agrees at 7 bases. CDR3 length: 15 residues. Trimming at V came to 7 bases and at J to 0 bases, leaving 8 bases not matched to a gene.

This clonotype occurred many times. This chain joins TRBV6-1 and TRBJ1-1; no clear D. The CDR3 consists of 14 residues. Germline loops: CDR1 MNHNS, CDR2 SASEGT. V was cut by 0 bases and J by 1 base, with 6 bases left in between. The CDR3 DNA sequence: TGTGCCAGCAGTGAAGCGACTGGGAACACTGAAGCTTTCTTT. Its translation is CASSEATGNTEAFF.

The rearrangement links TRBV6-1 to TRBJ2-2, with TRBD2 matching 10 bases. Per germline, CDR1 MNHNS and CDR2 SASEGT. The CDR3 runs to 16 residues. Trimming at V came to 3 bases and at J to 5 bases, leaving 6 bases not matched to a gene. The CDR3 reads CASSDILAGVTGELFF. The CDR3 DNA reads as TGTGCCAGCAGTGATATCCTAGCGGGAGTTACCGGGGAGCTGTTTTTT.

Ten or more counts support this clonotype. The J gene is TRBJ2-7, the V gene TRBV2; the D is unclear. Germline CDR1 reads SNHLY; CDR2 reads FYNNEI. The CDR3 is made up of 12 amino acids. Trimming shortened V by 0 bases and J by 3 bases, and 3 bases separated the two germline ends. The CDR3 bases are TGTGCCAGCAGTGAAGCGCTCTACGAGCAGTACTTC. The encoded protein is CASSEALYEQYF. The full variable domain, completed using reference TRBV2 and TRBJ2-7, is EPEVTQTPSHQVTQMGQEVILRCVPISNHLYFYWYRQILGQKVEFLVSFYNNEISEKSEIFDDQFSVERPDGSNFTLKIRSTKLEDSAMYFCASSEALYEQYFGPGTRLTVT.

The CDR3 coding sequence is TGCAGCGTTGAAGCTGGACGGACAGGTTTGAACACTGAAGCTTTCTTT. Translating gives CSVEAGRTGLNTEAFF. The chain joins TRBV29-1 to TRBJ1-1, with 7 positions matching TRBD1. Losses at the gene ends were 1 base for V and 0 bases for J; bases not matched to a gene: 8. From germline, CDR1 is SQVTM and CDR2 ANQGSEA. The CDR3 covers 16 residues.

Ten or more counts support this clonotype. This chain connects TRBV5-1 to TRBJ1-2, with D tentatively TRBD1 (5 bases). CDR1 and CDR2 (germline): SGHRS, YFSETQ. Trimming removed 0 bases from V and 1 base from J, with 10 bases in between. The CDR3 is made up of 15 amino acids. This CDR3 reads CASSLAGILNYGYTF. The CDR3 DNA is TGCGCCAGCAGCTTGGCAGGGATACTTAACTATGGCTACACCTTC.

This clonotype showed up many times. This rearrangement joins TRBV6-5 to TRBJ1-6; 7 nucleotides agree with TRBD1. Losses at the gene ends were 8 bases for V and 7 bases for J; bases not matched to a gene: 14. Per the germline V gene, CDR1 is MNHEY and CDR2 is SVGAGI. CDR3 length: 16 residues. This CDR3 is CASRSGTERRNSPLHF. DNA of the CDR3: TGTGCCAGCCGTTCCGGGACAGAAAGAAGGAATTCACCCCTCCACTTT.

This clonotype occurred many times. The chain couples TRBV5-6 to TRBJ1-5; 8 bases agree with TRBD1. V lost 3 bases to trimming and J lost 2 bases; unmatched junction nucleotides: 7. Per germline, CDR1 SGHDT and CDR2 YYEEEE. The CDR3 covers 16 residues. The CDR3 spells CASSSRGRGGNQPQHF. In nucleotides, the CDR3 is TGTGCCAGCAGCTCCAGGGGGCGCGGTGGCAATCAGCCCCAGCATTTT.

This clonotype has a count of ten or more. This chain uses TRBV28 with TRBJ1-5; TRBD1 might be the D (5 bases). Germline CDR1 MDHEN, CDR2 SYDVKM. V was shortened by 5 bases and J by 6 bases, with 11 bases between the two germline ends. This CDR3 region has 13 residues. The CDR3 DNA sequence: TGTGCCAGCAGTCTACAGGAGGCTCAGCCCCAGCATTTT. Translating gives CASSLQEAQPQHF.

The chain uses TRBV6-1 and TRBJ1-1; tentative D call: TRBD1 (6 bases). Trimming removed 8 bases at V and 0 bases at J, with 19 bases between. The CDR3 sequence is 16 residues long. Germline V gene data show CDR1 as MNHNS and CDR2 as SASEGT. This CDR3 is CASGFNRDTMNTEAFF. In DNA, the CDR3 is TGTGCCAGCGGATTCAACAGGGATACCATGAACACTGAAGCTTTCTTT.

This chain uses TRBV6-2 or TRBV6-3 with TRBJ1-2; no reliable D call. CDR1 is MNHEY and CDR2 is SVGEGT in the germline V gene. Trimming cost V 2 bases and J 1 base, with 8 bases left between them. This CDR3 spans 14 amino acids. CDR3: CASSYGLGNYGYTF. DNA of the CDR3: TGTGCCAGCAGTTACGGGCTGGGTAACTATGGCTACACCTTC.

The chain uses TRBV27 and TRBJ2-7; D unresolved. The length of the CDR3 is 10 residues. V was trimmed by 7 bases and J by 2 bases, leaving 3 bases between them. From germline, CDR1 is MNHEY and CDR2 SMNVEV (reference sequence). Written as DNA, the CDR3 is TGTGCCAGCAATCCCTACGAGCAGTACTTC. Amino acid sequence: CASNPYEQYF.

This clonotype showed up many times. The chain carries TRBV2 and TRBJ2-7; 8 bases map to TRBD1. The germline CDR1 and CDR2 sequences are SNHLY and FYNNEI. CDR3 length: 15 amino acids. J gave up 4 bases and V 5 bases, and 10 bases lay outside the gene matches. DNA for the CDR3: TGTGCCAGCAGTCCGGACAGGGCGGTTTTGTACGAGCAGTACTTC. Its translation: CASSPDRAVLYEQYF. Using reference TRBV2 and TRBJ2-7 for the parts outside the CDR3, the full variable domain is EPEVTQTPSHQVTQMGQEVILRCVPISNHLYFYWYRQILGQKVEFLVSFYNNEISEKSEIFDDQFSVERPDGSNFTLKIRSTKLEDSAMYFCASSPDRAVLYEQYFGPGTRLTVT.

Ten or more counts support this clonotype. This chain connects TRBV12-5 to TRBJ1-5; no reliable D call. Trimming pared 5 bases from V and 4 bases from J, leaving 6 bases between. Germline V lookup: CDR1 LGHNT, CDR2 FRNRAP. The CDR3 length is 12 residues. The CDR3 region is CASGLQNQPQHF. The CDR3 DNA sequence: TGTGCTAGTGGTCTACAGAATCAGCCCCAGCATTTT.

This clonotype was observed at least ten times. The chain uses TRBV20-1 and TRBJ1-1, with a tentative D call TRBD1 (6 bases). The CDR3 contains 14 residues. Germline loops: CDR1 DFQATT, CDR2 SNEGSKA (reference sequence). The ends were cut back, 0 bases at V and 6 bases at J, with 14 bases in the middle. CDR3 coding DNA: TGCAGTGCTAGAGATCCAGGGGCCGGAGCTGAAGCTTTCTTT. This codes for CSARDPGAGAEAFF.

This clonotype came up a few times. The chain links TRBV12-3 or TRBV12-4 to TRBJ1-1; no clear D gene. There are 14 residues in the CDR3. Trimming pared 2 bases from V and 3 bases from J, leaving 10 bases between. The CDR3 protein is CASSLSGVDTEAFF. As DNA, the CDR3 is TGTGCCAGCAGTTTATCTGGGGTTGACACTGAAGCTTTCTTT.

Many counts were recorded for this clonotype. The chain carries TRBV9 and TRBJ1-2, with D possibly being TRBD1 (5 bases). Trimming removed 0 bases from V and 2 bases from J, with 11 bases in between. Germline V gene sequence: CDR1 SGDLS, CDR2 YYNGEE. CDR3 length: 15 residues. Here the CDR3 DNA reads TGTGCCAGCAGCGTAGTAACAGGCGAGAACTATGGCTACACCTTC. Protein sequence: CASSVVTGENYGYTF. Together with reference TRBV9 and TRBJ1-2, the CDR3 gives the full variable domain: DSGVTQTPKHLITATGQRVTLRCSPRSGDLSVYWYQQSLDQGLQFLIQYYNGEERAKGNILERFSAQQFPDLHSELNLSSLELGDSALYFCASSVVTGENYGYTFGSGTRLTVV.

The chain is built from TRBV12-3 or TRBV12-4 and TRBJ2-7; a weak D match, TRBD2 (5 bases). The CDR3 loop spans 13 amino acids. Deletions cut 7 bases from V and 7 bases from J, with 17 bases between. DNA of the CDR3: TGTGCCAGCATAAGGGAGACATACGAGGAGCAGTACTTC. Encoded protein: CASIRETYEEQYF.

The CDR3 here is CASTLGQGKTQYF. The DNA for the CDR3 is TGTGCCAGCACCCTGGGACAGGGAAAGACCCAGTACTTC. This rearrangement joins TRBV12-3 or TRBV12-4 to TRBJ2-5; TRBD1 matches at 9 bases. Unmatched junction bases numbered 6, after V lost 7 bases and J lost 6 bases. The CDR3 loop spans 13 amino acids.

This clonotype has ten or more counts. The CDR3 DNA sequence: TGTGCCAGCAGAAAGGACGGACCGGGTGAGCAGTACTTC. It specifies CASRKDGPGEQYF. The chain has TRBV28 and TRBJ2-7; D remains ambiguous. V gave up 6 bases and J gave up 7 bases, with 16 bases separating them. Per germline, CDR1 MDHEN and CDR2 SYDVKM. The CDR3 totals 13 residues.

This clonotype has at least ten counts. The J gene is TRBJ1-1, the V gene TRBV6-5; a possible D gene is TRBD1 (6 bases). The germline V and J ends were trimmed by 2 bases and 5 bases, with 9 bases remaining between them. This CDR3 comprises 13 residues. Per the germline V gene, CDR1 is MNHEY and CDR2 is SVGAGI. The CDR3: CASSYEGETEAFF. CDR3 nucleotide sequence: TGTGCCAGCAGTTACGAGGGGGAGACTGAAGCTTTCTTT.

The chain uses TRBV20-1 and TRBJ2-5; D call uncertain. Trimming took off 5 bases at V and 1 base at J, with 5 bases between the two ends. This CDR3 spans 11 amino acids. Germline V gene data show CDR1 as DFQATT and CDR2 as SNEGSKA (reference sequence). The CDR3 DNA reads as TGCAGTGCTGGCTTCCAAGAGACCCAGTACTTC. Protein sequence: CSAGFQETQYF.

This clonotype was seen repeatedly, ten times or more. V is TRBV6-1 and J is TRBJ2-7, with a possible D match to TRBD2 (7 bases). This CDR3 is built from 15 residues. The ends were cut back, 4 bases at V and 2 bases at J, with 15 bases in the middle. Germline CDR1 reads MNHNS; CDR2 reads SASEGT. The CDR3 DNA sequence: TGTGCCAGCAGTGTTGAAGGGGGGGCCCCCTACGAGCAGTACTTC. This translates into CASSVEGGAPYEQYF.

The chain carries TRBV12-3 or TRBV12-4 and TRBJ1-2; the D is unclear. The V and J ends lost 5 bases and 8 bases respectively, with 15 bases between them. The CDR3 is 13 residues long. The CDR3 region has the DNA TGTGCCAGCAGTCCCGACCCTTCCCGGGGCTACACCTTC. Translation: CASSPDPSRGYTF.

This clonotype occurred many times. The rearrangement links TRBV2 to TRBJ1-1, with D uncertain. Germline loops: CDR1 SNHLY, CDR2 FYNNEI. The CDR3 is 13 amino acids. With 1 base removed from V and 6 bases from J, the gap between germline ends came to 9 bases. This CDR3 is CASSEEAGAEAFF. For the CDR3, the DNA is TGTGCCAGCAGTGAAGAGGCGGGCGCTGAAGCTTTCTTT.

This clonotype was counted many times. This chain links TRBV12-3 or TRBV12-4 with TRBJ1-2; D uncertain. This CDR3 contains 13 residues. V was cut by 3 bases and J by 1 base, with 6 bases left in between. The CDR3 DNA reads TGTGCCAGCAGTTTCTCGTATAACTATGGCTACACCTTC. The encoded protein is CASSFSYNYGYTF.

V gene TRBV6-1 combines with J gene TRBJ2-7; TRBD1 is a possible D gene (6 bases). This CDR3 region has 13 residues. Germline V gene lookup returns CDR1 MNHNS and CDR2 SASEGT. The V end was cut by 8 bases, the J end by 3 bases, with 14 bases between. The chain's CDR3 is CASAPNRVYEQYF. CDR3 DNA sequence: TGTGCCAGCGCACCGAACAGGGTCTACGAGCAGTACTTC.

This clonotype appeared many times. The rearrangement uses TRBV29-1 and TRBJ2-5, with D unresolved. With 4 bases removed from V and 5 bases from J, the gap between germline ends came to 8 bases. Germline V gene data show CDR1 as SQVTM and CDR2 as ANQGSEA. CDR3 length: 11 amino acids. CDR3 sequence (DNA): TGCAGCGTTGCTCTCGGGGAGACCCAGTACTTC. It codes for CSVALGETQYF.

CDR3 protein: CASSSQLAGETQYF. The CDR3, as DNA: TGTGCCAGTAGTAGCCAACTAGCGGGAGAGACCCAGTACTTC. The chain has TRBV19 and TRBJ2-5, with 9 bases lining up with TRBD2. The CDR3 runs 14 residues. J was trimmed by 4 bases and V by 4 bases; bases with no gene match: 4. The germline V gene encodes CDR1 LNHDA and CDR2 SQIVND (reference sequence).